The rows below give T cell receptor beta chains drawn from one sample of a study of beta chain features in type 1 diabetes. Sequencing used immunoSEQ multiplex PCR; TCRdb keeps in-frame clones, though not all of them. Counted here are 350,000 to 450,000 clones, about 15% occurring once; the ten biggest clones make up about 0.018%. Sequencing was performed on naive CD4+ T cells from blood. These receptors all come from a woman aged 18-35 years in good health. Each CDR3 is given with its conserved first and last residue. The D gene is left open where the match is weak. Expanded clones get a size class; other rows say once, few or many, or leave the size out.

d_gene	v_gene	j_gene	abundance	CDR3nt	CDR3aa
TRBD2	TRBV5-1	TRBJ2-1	-	TGCGCCAGCAGCTTGGCCGAAGGAGGACTAGCGGGAGGGGGTGAGCAGTTCTTC	CASSLAEGGLAGGGEQFF
-	TRBV9	TRBJ2-1	-	TGTGCCAGCAGCGGACAGGGGTCGGGAGGTGAGCAGTTCTTC	CASSGQGSGGEQFF
TRBD1	TRBV30	TRBJ2-2	-	TGTGCCTGGGGACAGGGGGCTGGCACCGGGGAGCTGTTTTTT	CAWGQGAGTGELFF
-	TRBV7-9	TRBJ2-7	-	TGTGCCAGCAGCCTGGAGGCGGGGGAGCAGTACTTC	CASSLEAGEQYF
TRBD1	TRBV7-9	TRBJ2-5	-	TGTGCCAGCAGCTTGGGAGACAGGGCCCTAGAGACCCAGTACTTC	CASSLGDRALETQYF
TRBD2	TRBV11-2	TRBJ2-6	-	TGTGCCAGCAGCTTAACCGCACTAGCGGGAGGTGGGGCCAACGTCCTGACTTTC	CASSLTALAGGGANVLTF
TRBD1	TRBV19	TRBJ2-5	-	TGTGCCAGTAACGACAGGGGTCGGGGGCCACAGACCCAGTACTTC	CASNDRGRGPQTQYF
TRBD1	TRBV18	TRBJ1-2	few	TGTGCCAGCTCACCAGGCGGCAGGGGGCAATATGGCTACACCTTC	CASSPGGRGQYGYTF
-	TRBV30	TRBJ2-2	few	TGTGCCTGGATAAAAGGGGTCACCGGGGAGCTGTTTTTT	CAWIKGVTGELFF
-	TRBV9	TRBJ1-4	-	TGTGCCAGCCGGAAGGGAGAAGAAAAACTGTTTTTT	CASRKGEEKLFF
-	TRBV27	TRBJ2-3	-	TGTGCCAGCAGTTTATTCCGGCGGGATAGCACAGATACGCAGTATTTT	CASSLFRRDSTDTQYF
-	TRBV30	TRBJ2-3	-	TGTGCCTGGAGCTCCTCCCAGGATACGCAGTATTTT	CAWSSSQDTQYF
TRBD1	TRBV30	TRBJ1-1	few	TGTGCCTGGAGGCAACGGACAGGGATGGGCACTGAAGCTTTCTTT	CAWRQRTGMGTEAFF
-	TRBV7-9	TRBJ1-5	-	TGTGCCAGCAGCTTAGACGGGATCGGCAATCAGCCCCAGCATTTT	CASSLDGIGNQPQHF
TRBD2	TRBV18	TRBJ2-3	few	TGTGCCAGCTCATCCTGGACTAGCGGGAGTAATACGCAGTATTTT	CASSSWTSGSNTQYF
TRBD1	TRBV7-9	TRBJ2-3	-	TGTGCCAGCAGCTTAGGTTGGACAGGGGACACAGATACGCAGTATTTT	CASSLGWTGDTDTQYF
-	TRBV29-1	TRBJ1-2	-	TGCAGCGACACCGACAGTAACTATGGCTACACCTTC	CSDTDSNYGYTF
TRBD1	TRBV25-1	TRBJ1-2	-	TGTGCCAGCAGTGTGCCGGGACAGGGTCGGGGCTACACCTTC	CASSVPGQGRGYTF
TRBD2	TRBV27	TRBJ2-7	-	TGTGCCAGCAGACGGACTAGCGGGAGTACCTACGAGCAGTACTTC	CASRRTSGSTYEQYF
-	TRBV4-1	TRBJ1-2	once	TGCGCCAGCAGCCAAGCCGACGGACTCTATGGCTACACCTTC	CASSQADGLYGYTF
TRBD2	TRBV19	TRBJ2-1	-	TGTGCCAGTAGTACCCCCAGCGGGAGTGCCTACAATGAGCAGTTCTTC	CASSTPSGSAYNEQFF
-	TRBV5-4	TRBJ1-2	few	TGTGCCAGCAGCCCGGAAGGGTACAGGGAGAAGGATGGCTACACCTTC	CASSPEGYREKDGYTF
TRBD2	TRBV29-1	TRBJ2-3	-	TGCAGCGTCCGGGGGACTAGCGGATACACAGATACGCAGTATTTT	CSVRGTSGYTDTQYF